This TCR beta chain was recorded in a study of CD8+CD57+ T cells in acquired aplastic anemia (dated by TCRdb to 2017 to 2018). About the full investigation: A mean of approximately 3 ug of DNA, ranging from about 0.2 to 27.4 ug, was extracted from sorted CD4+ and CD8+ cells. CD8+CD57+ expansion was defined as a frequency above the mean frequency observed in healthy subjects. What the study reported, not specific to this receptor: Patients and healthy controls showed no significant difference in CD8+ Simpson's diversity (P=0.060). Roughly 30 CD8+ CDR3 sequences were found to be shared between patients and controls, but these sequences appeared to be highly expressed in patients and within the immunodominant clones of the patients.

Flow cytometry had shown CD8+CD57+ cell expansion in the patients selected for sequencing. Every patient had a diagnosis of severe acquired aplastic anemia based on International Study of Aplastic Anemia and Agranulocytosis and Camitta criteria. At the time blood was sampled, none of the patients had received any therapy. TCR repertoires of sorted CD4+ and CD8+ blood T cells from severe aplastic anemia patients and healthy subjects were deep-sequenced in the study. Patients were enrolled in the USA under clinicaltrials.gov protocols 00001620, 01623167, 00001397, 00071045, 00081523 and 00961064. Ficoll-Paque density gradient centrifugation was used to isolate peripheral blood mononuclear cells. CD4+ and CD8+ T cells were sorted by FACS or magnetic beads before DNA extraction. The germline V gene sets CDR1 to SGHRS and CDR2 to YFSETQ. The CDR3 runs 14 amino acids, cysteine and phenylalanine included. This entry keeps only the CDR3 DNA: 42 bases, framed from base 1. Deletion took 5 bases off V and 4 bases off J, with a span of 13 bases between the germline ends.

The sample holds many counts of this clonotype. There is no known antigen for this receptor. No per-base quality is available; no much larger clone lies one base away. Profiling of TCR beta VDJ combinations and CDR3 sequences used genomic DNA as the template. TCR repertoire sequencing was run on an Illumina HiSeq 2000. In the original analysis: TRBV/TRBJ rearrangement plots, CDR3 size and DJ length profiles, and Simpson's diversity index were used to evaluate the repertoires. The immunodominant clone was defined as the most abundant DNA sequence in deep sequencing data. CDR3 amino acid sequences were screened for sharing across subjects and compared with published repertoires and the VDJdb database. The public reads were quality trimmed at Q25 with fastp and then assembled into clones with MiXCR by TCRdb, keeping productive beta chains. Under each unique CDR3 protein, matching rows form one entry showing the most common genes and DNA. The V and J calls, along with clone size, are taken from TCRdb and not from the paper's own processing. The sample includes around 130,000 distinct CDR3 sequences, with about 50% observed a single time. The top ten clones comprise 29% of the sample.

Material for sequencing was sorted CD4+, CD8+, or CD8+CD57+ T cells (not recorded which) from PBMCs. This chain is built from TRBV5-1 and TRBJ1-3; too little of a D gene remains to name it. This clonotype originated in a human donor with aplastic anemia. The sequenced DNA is TGCGCCAGCAGTGGGTCCAACTCGGGAAACACCATATATTTT. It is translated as CASSGSNSGNTIYF.